This record looks at one TCR beta chain sequence and its context. What this receptor recognizes is not known. No base-level quality is on record; no much larger clone is a single base apart. TCRbeta CDR3 regions were amplified from genomic DNA using the immunoSEQ Assay, a bias-controlled multiplex PCR. The paper's data handling went like this. The number of nucleated cells in each sample was estimated from the amplification of reference gene primers within the assay. Sequence reads were collapsed and filtered to measure the absolute abundance of every unique TCRbeta CDR3 rearrangement. For each sample, productive Simpson clonality was calculated by taking the square root of Simpson's diversity index across productive rearrangements. In its TCRdb copy, this immuneACCESS table keeps in-frame sequences only and misses some clones. Where compared with another copy, unresolved V genes explain less than half of these, and the others have no known cause. From that table come the V and J calls and clone size; the DNA was used to work out D and trimming. The sample contains 130,000 to 150,000 clones, approximately 73% of them found a single time. The ten largest clones represent about 4% of the sample.

This specimen belongs to a study of blood T cell repertoires in COVID-19 (dated by TCRdb to about 2020). In terms of the full investigation: The collaborator samples originated in the United States, Italy and Spain and spanned the acute and convalescent phases of COVID-19. The material from the prospective study consisted of cDNA or gDNA derived from T cells, B-cell-depleted T cells, or PBMCs. Where HLA class I and class II types were available, the types were taken from metadata supplied by the sample provider, not from assay-based typing. Deeply sampled blood TCRbeta repertoires from subjects exposed to, actively infected with, or recovered from COVID-19 were included in the dataset. The repertoires were made available in a free public database intended to serve as a resource for research on the immune response to SARS-CoV-2. Samples came from the ongoing ImmuneRACE study (first 160 participants) plus 1,254 subjects from 6 global collaborators. Nearly every sample came with metadata listing a de-identified subject ID, COVID-19 status, age in years and sex. Overall study results and their limits: The quantity of clinical and demographic metadata differed by source and by participant and was supplied without curation.

CDR1 and CDR2 (MNHNY, SVGAGI) derive from the germline V gene (reference sequence). The CDR3, cysteine through phenylalanine, is 15 amino acids long. The read is trimmed to its CDR3 DNA, 45 bases read in frame from base 1. V and J are truncated by 7 bases and 1 base respectively, leaving an intervening sequence of 14 bases. Whole blood was collected in K2EDTA tubes by collaborating institutions according to the institutions' own protocols. For TCRbeta analysis, collaborators shipped samples as frozen whole blood, isolated PBMCs, or DNA extracted from either of those sample types. The TCR sequence derives from a man aged 55-75 years with acute or convalescent COVID-19. The V gene is TRBV6-6 and the J gene is TRBJ1-3; TRBD1 is perhaps the D gene, given 6 matching bases. Sample: peripheral blood. The CDR3 reads as follows: CASKPGERSGNTIYF. The nucleotide sequence is given as TGTGCCAGCAAGCCAGGGGAGCGGTCTGGAAACACCATATATTTT.